This T cell receptor (beta chain) was sequenced in a study of T cell repertoires in aging, cancer and after chemotherapy. About the research overall: Donor ages fell into six groups from 30 or younger up to 70 or older.

The V end lost 2 bases, the J end lost 6 bases, and 16 bases lay between the germline ends. CDR3 size: 15 residues. Per germline, CDR1 ENHRY and CDR2 SYGVKD. Multiplex touch-down PCR with TRB-A/B primers amplified rearranged V-D-J TRB sequences. TCRdb itself ran the multiplex PCR reads through MiXCR, one entry per CDR3 protein. The sample lists just under 9,500 distinct CDR3 sequences, more than 20% occurring once. Points from the study as a whole: Thymic emigration or peripheral T cell expansion may be impaired by lymphoid organ infiltration in hematological cancer. In cancer patients, declining TCR diversity with age involved lost richness and lost evenness.

There are a few counts of this clonotype. Its target is unknown. TCR beta rearrangements were amplified from peripheral blood genomic DNA. The J gene is TRBJ1-1, the V gene TRBV10-3; D is undetermined. The sequencing sample was made of blood. This clonotype was sampled from a human donor with a blood cancer. The donor label of this sample is uncertain. The CDR3 sequence: CAISETAPNWAEAFF. The CDR3 DNA sequence: TGTGCCATCAGTGAGACAGCCCCTAATTGGGCTGAAGCTTTCTTT.